The source of this T cell receptor beta chain is a study of blood T cell repertoires in COVID-19. Libraries were prepared by immunoSEQ multiplex PCR; TCRdb keeps only in-frame clonotypes and omits some of them. Of roughly 200,000 clones listed, approximately 85% are singletons. This CDR3 is 15 amino acids long. Germline trimming cut 0 bases from V and 6 bases from J; bases unmatched to any gene: 0. Germline values: CDR1 LNHNV, CDR2 YYDKDF (reference sequence). Sequenced: peripheral blood. The chain is built from TRBV15 and TRBJ2-1; 12 nucleotides align to TRBD2. This TCR derives from a man in his sixties with acute or convalescent COVID-19. CDR3 sequence reads: CATSRETSGGNEQFF. The CDR3 bases are TGTGCCACCAGCAGAGAGACTAGCGGGGGCAATGAGCAGTTCTTC.